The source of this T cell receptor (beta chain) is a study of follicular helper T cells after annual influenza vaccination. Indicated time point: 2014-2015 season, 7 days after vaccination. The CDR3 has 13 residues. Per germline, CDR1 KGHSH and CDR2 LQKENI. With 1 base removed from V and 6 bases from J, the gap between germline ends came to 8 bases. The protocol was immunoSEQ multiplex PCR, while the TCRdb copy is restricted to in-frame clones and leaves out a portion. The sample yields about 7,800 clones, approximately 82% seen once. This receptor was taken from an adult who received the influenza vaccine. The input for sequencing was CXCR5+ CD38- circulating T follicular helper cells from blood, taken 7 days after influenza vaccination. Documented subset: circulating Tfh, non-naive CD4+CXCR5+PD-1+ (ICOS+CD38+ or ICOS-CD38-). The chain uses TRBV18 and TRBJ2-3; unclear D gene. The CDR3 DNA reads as TGTGCCAGCTCACCACAACAAGGGGATACGCAGTATTTT. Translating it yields CASSPQQGDTQYF.